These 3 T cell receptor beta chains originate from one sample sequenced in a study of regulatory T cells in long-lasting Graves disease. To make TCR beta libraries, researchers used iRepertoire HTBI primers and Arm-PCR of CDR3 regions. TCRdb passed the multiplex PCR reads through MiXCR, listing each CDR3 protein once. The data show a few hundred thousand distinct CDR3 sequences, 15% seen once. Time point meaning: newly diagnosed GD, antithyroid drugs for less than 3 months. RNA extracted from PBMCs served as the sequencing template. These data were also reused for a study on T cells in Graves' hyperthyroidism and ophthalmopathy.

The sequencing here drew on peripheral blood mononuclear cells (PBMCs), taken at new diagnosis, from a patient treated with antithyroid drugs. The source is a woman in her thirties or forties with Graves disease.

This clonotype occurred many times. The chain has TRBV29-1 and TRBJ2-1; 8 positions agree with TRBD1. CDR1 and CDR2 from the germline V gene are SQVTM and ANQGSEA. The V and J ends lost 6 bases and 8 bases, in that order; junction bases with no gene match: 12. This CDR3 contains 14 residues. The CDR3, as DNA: TGCAGCGTGACTACAGGGGGAAGAGGAGATGAGCAGTTCTTC. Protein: CSVTTGGRGDEQFF.

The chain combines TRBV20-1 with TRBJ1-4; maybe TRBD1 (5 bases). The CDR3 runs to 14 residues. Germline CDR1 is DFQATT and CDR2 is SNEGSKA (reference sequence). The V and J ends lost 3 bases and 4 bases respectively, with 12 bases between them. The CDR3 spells CSASRVVDNEKLFF. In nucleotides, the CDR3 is TGCAGTGCTAGCAGGGTGGTGGATAATGAAAAACTGTTTTTT.

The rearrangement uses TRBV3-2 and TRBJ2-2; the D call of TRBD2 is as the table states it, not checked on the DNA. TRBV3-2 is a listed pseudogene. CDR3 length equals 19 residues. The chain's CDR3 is CASSQENSREVPNLSELFF. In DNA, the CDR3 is TGTGCCAGCAGCCAAGAAAACTCGCGGGAGGTACCCAATCTTTCGGAGCTGTTTTTT.